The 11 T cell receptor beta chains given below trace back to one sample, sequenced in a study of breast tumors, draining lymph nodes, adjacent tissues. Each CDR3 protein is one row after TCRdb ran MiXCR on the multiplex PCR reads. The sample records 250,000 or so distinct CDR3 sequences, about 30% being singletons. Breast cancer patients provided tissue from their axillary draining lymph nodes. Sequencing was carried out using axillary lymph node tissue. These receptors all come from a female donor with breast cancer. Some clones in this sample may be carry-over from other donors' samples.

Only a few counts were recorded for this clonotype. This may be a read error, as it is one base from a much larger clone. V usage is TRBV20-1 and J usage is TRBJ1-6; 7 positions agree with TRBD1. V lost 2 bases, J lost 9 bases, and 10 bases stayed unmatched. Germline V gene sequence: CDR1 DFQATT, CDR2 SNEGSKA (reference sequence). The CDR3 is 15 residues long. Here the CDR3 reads CSARPVRGNTSPLHF. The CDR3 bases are TGCAGTGCTAGACCGGTCAGGGGGAATACTTCACCCCTCCACTTT.

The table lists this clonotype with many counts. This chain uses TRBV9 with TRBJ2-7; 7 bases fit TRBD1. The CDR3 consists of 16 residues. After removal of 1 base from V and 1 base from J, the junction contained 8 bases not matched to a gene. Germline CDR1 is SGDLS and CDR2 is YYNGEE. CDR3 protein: CASSVTAGGDSYEQYF. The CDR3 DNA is TGTGCCAGCAGCGTAACGGCAGGGGGTGATTCCTACGAGCAGTACTTC.

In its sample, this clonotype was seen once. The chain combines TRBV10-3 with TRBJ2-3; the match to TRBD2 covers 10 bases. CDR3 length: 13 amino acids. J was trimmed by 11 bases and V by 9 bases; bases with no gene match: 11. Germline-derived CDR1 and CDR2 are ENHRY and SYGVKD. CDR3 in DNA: TGTGCCATACTAGCGGGAAGATACAATGAGCAGTATTTT. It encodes CAILAGRYNEQYF.

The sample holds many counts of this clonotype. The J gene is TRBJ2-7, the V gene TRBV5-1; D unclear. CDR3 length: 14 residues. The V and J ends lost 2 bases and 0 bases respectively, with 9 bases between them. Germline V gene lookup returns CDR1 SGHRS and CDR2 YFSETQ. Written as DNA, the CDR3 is TGCGCCAGCAGCTTACACGCGAGCTCCTACGAGCAGTACTTC. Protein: CASSLHASSYEQYF.

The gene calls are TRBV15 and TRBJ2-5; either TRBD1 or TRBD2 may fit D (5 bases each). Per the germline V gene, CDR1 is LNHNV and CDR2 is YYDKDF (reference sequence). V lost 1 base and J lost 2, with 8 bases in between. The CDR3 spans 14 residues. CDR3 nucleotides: TGTGCCACCAGCAGAGGGTGGGGGCAAGAGACCCAGTACTTC. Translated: CATSRGWGQETQYF.

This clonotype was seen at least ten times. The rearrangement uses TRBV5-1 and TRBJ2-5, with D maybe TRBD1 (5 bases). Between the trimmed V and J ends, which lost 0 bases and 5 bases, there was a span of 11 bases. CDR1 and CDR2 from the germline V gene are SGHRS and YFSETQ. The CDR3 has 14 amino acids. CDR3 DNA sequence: TGCGCCAGCAGCTTGGAGGGGCGTTGGGAGACCCAGTACTTC. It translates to CASSLEGRWETQYF.

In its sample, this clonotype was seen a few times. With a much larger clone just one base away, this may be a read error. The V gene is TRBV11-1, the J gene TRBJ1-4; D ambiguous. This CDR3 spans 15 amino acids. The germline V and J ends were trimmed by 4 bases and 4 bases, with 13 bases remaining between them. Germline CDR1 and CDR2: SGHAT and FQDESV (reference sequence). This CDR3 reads CASSSNGERNEKLFF. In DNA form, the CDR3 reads TGTGCCAGCAGCTCAAATGGGGAACGTAATGAAAAACTGTTTTTT.

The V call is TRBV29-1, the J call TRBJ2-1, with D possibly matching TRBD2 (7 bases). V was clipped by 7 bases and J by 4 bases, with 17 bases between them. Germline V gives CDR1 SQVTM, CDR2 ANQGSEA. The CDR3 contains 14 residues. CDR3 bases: TGCAGCGCCGGCCTAGCGGACAGATACAATGAGCAGTTCTTC. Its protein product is CSAGLADRYNEQFF.

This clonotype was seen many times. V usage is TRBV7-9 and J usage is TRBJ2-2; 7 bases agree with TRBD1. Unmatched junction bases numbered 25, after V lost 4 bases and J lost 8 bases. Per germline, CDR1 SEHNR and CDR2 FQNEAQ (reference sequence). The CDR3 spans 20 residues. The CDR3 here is CASSYVESSRQGKLLGELFF. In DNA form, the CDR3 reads TGTGCCAGCAGCTATGTAGAGTCCTCCAGACAGGGAAAGTTGCTTGGGGAGCTGTTTTTT.

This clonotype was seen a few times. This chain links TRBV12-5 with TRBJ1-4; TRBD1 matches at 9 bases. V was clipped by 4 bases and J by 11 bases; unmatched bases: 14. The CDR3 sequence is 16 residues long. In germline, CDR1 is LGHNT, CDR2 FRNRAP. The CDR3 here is CASGSEGTGKKGKLFF. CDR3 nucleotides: TGTGCTAGTGGTTCGGAAGGGACAGGGAAAAAAGGGAAACTGTTTTTT.

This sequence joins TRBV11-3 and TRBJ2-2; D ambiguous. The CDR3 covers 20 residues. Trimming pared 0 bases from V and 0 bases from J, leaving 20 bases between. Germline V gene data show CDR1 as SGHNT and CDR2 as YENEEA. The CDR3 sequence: CASSLDFSLGGNANTGELFF. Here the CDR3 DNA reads TGTGCCAGCAGCTTAGATTTTTCCCTCGGCGGTAACGCGAACACCGGGGAGCTGTTTTTT.